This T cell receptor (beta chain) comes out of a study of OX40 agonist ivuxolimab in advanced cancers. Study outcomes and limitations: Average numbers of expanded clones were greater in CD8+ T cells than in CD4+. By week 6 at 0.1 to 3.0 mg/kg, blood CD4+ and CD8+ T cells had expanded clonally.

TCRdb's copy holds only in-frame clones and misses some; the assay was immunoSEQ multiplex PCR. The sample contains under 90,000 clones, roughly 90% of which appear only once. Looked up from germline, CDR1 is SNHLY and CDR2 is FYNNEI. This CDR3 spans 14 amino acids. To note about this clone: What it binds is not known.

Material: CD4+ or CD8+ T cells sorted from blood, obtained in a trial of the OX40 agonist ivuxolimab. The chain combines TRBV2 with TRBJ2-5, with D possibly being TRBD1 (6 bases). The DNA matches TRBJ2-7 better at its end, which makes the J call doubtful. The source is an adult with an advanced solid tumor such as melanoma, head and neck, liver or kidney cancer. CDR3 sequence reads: CASRLYRAGYEQYF. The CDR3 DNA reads TGTGCCAGCAGACTATACAGGGCTGGCTACGAGCAGTACTTC.